Given below is one T cell receptor beta chain in context. The record originates from a study of T-cell reconstitution after alpha-beta-depleted transplantation in children. This CDR3 is built from 20 residues. In germline, CDR1 is SGHVS, CDR2 FQNEAQ. V dropped 2 bases and J dropped 0; count of bases not matched to a gene: 14. Preparation of the TCRbeta library used unique molecular identifiers. TCRdb reanalysed the PCR reads using MiXCR and keeps one entry per CDR3 protein. The sample has roughly 500,000 distinct CDR3 sequences; 30% to 35% are singletons. The sequence came from a human donor who donated a stem cell graft to a child with aplastic anemia. The chain combines TRBV7-8 with TRBJ1-1; 11 nucleotides line up with TRBD1. The sequencing here drew on PBMCs from the stem cell graft donor, taken from the stem cell graft. CDR3 in DNA: TGTGCCAGCAGCTTATTCCAATACCGGGACAGGGGGGCCTTGAACACTGAAGCTTTCTTT. It encodes CASSLFQYRDRGALNTEAFF.